These T cell receptor beta chains were read from a single sample in a study of shared clonotypes between healthy human individuals. The method was immunoSEQ multiplex PCR; TCRdb's version includes in-frame clones alone and lacks a portion of them. The sample contains hundreds of thousands of clones, roughly 70% of which appear only once. Sequences were obtained from memory CD4+ T cells sorted from blood. The receptors were sampled from a woman aged 25 to 39 in good health. The CDR3 runs from the conserved cysteine through the conserved F or W. D genes are given only for firm matches. Rows give clone size only sometimes, using once, few, many, or a class for an expanded clone.

v_call	d_call	j_call	clone_size	cdr3_length	cdr3_aa	cdr3_nt
TRBV29-1	NA	TRBJ2-5	NA	16	CSVEDRHTRGWETQYF	TGCAGCGTTGAAGACCGTCACACTCGAGGGTGGGAGACCCAGTACTTC
TRBV13	NA	TRBJ2-7	NA	14	CASSLVPGDSEQYF	TGTGCCAGCAGCTTAGTGCCAGGAGATTCCGAGCAGTACTTC
TRBV19	TRBD2	TRBJ2-1	NA	14	CASAGLAVAGEQFF	TGTGCCAGTGCGGGACTAGCGGTCGCGGGGGAGCAGTTCTTC
TRBV20-1	NA	TRBJ2-1	NA	11	CSATSYLRSFF	TGCAGTGCTACTAGCTACCTTCGCTCCTTCTTC
TRBV19	NA	TRBJ2-1	few	13	CASSASPSGEQFF	TGTGCCAGTAGTGCCTCCCCTAGTGGCGAGCAGTTCTTC
TRBV4-1	NA	TRBJ2-1	NA	16	CASSQRLTSSYNEQFF	TGCGCCAGCAGCCAGCGATTGACGAGCTCCTACAATGAGCAGTTCTTC
TRBV28	NA	TRBJ1-5	few	13	CASSFQGNQPQHF	TGTGCCAGCAGTTTTCAGGGAAATCAGCCCCAGCATTTT
TRBV28	TRBD1	TRBJ1-1	NA	13	CASSHRGGTEAFF	TGTGCCAGCAGTCACAGGGGGGGCACTGAAGCTTTCTTT
TRBV7-2	TRBD1	TRBJ2-7	NA	14	CASSPRQGPYEQYF	TGTGCCAGCAGCCCCAGACAGGGGCCATACGAGCAGTACTTC
TRBV2	NA	TRBJ2-7	few	14	CASSERISSYEQYF	TGTGCCAGCAGTGAAAGGATTAGCTCCTACGAGCAGTACTTC
TRBV19	NA	TRBJ1-4	NA	15	CASSPRQTKNEKLFF	TGTGCCAGTAGTCCACGACAAACCAAAAATGAAAAACTGTTTTTT
TRBV6-6	NA	TRBJ2-3	NA	13	CASSGTGTDTQYF	TGTGCCAGCAGTGGCACAGGCACAGATACGCAGTATTTT
TRBV11-2	TRBD2	TRBJ2-3	many	15	CASSLDRRREVTQYF	TGTGCCAGCAGCTTAGATCGTAGGCGGGAGGTTACGCAGTATTTT
TRBV6-1	NA	TRBJ2-7	NA	14	CASSGDRRVVEQYF	TGTGCCAGCAGTGGGGACCGGAGGGTAGTCGAGCAGTACTTC
TRBV5-1	NA	TRBJ1-5	few	13	CASSRESNQPQHF	TGCGCCAGCAGTCGAGAGAGCAATCAGCCCCAGCATTTT
TRBV28	NA	TRBJ2-7	NA	17	CASSSIKTGGRQDEQYF	TGTGCCAGCAGCTCAATTAAAACAGGTGGTCGCCAGGACGAGCAGTACTTC
TRBV2	NA	TRBJ2-2	NA	13	CASRADYTGELFF	TGTGCCAGCAGGGCTGACTACACCGGGGAGCTGTTTTTT
TRBV14	TRBD1	TRBJ1-1	once	13	CASSPLPGQEAFF	TGTGCCAGCAGCCCCCTTCCGGGACAGGAAGCTTTCTTT
TRBV19	NA	TRBJ2-5	NA	12	CASSILQETQYF	TGTGCCAGTAGTATACTCCAAGAGACCCAGTACTTC
TRBV28	NA	TRBJ1-1	few	15	CASSAPGLVNTEAFF	TGTGCCAGCAGTGCCCCGGGGTTAGTGAACACTGAAGCTTTCTTT
TRBV5-1	NA	TRBJ2-2	NA	12	CASSLENGELFF	TGCGCCAGCAGCTTGGAGAACGGGGAGCTGTTTTTT
TRBV27	NA	TRBJ2-5	NA	12	CASSPIPRTQYF	TGTGCCAGCAGCCCCATTCCGAGGACCCAGTACTTC
TRBV7-9	NA	TRBJ1-4	NA	16	CASSFPQGRGSEKLFF	TGTGCCAGCAGCTTCCCCCAAGGCAGGGGAAGTGAAAAACTGTTTTTT
TRBV19	TRBD1	TRBJ2-2	NA	14	CASTGTGYTGELFF	TGTGCCAGTACTGGGACAGGGTACACCGGGGAGCTGTTTTTT